The clone carrying this TCR beta chain has a count of ten or more. TCRdb reprocessed the 5' RACE reads via MiXCR and lists one record per CDR3 protein. The sample contains just under 550,000 distinct CDR3 sequences, around 21% of which appear only once. This sample stems from a study of T-cell memory formation after mild COVID-19. The germline V and J ends were trimmed by 5 bases and 3 bases, with 10 bases remaining between them. Germline CDR1 is SGHTA and CDR2 is FQGTGA. The CDR3 contains 13 residues. Source material: PBMCs or a T cell subset sorted from them (not recorded which). The clonotype was recovered from an adult woman who had mild COVID-19 (a few samples of this study predate the infection). Cell type and time point are not known. The chain has TRBV7-3 and TRBJ2-5, with D maybe TRBD2 (5 bases). CDR3 bases: TGTGCCAGCAGCCGAGGACTGGAAGAGACCCAGTACTTC. Translating it yields CASSRGLEETQYF.